A single sample is the source of the 15 T cell receptor beta chains below, sequenced in a study of CD8+ T cells in alopecia areata. RNA, once extracted, was reverse transcribed into cDNA for use as the sequencing template. This table comes from immunoSEQ multiplex PCR, and its TCRdb copy is limited to in-frame clones, with some not included. The sample yields 95,000 to 120,000 clones, approximately 50% seen once. The sample was NKG2D-low CD8+ T cells sorted from blood. The origin of the receptors is a human donor with alopecia areata.

V gene TRBV9 combines with J gene TRBJ1-2; a possible D gene is TRBD1 (6 bases). Germline V gene data show CDR1 as SGDLS and CDR2 as YYNGEE. There are 13 residues in the CDR3. Between the trimmed V and J ends, which lost 0 bases and 8 bases, there was a span of 11 bases. CDR3 nucleotides: TGTGCCAGCAGCGTAGCTACAGGGTCCGGCTACACCTTC. Its protein is CASSVATGSGYTF.

This clone was picked up one time. CDR3 region: CASSLGRQGNYGYTF. The CDR3 nucleotides read TGTGCCAGCAGCTTAGGGAGACAGGGGAACTATGGCTACACCTTC. J is TRBJ1-2 and V is TRBV13, with TRBD1 identical over 8 bases. The germline V gene has CDR1 PRHDT and CDR2 FYEKMQ (reference sequence). With 0 bases clipped from V and 2 bases from J, the junction kept 2 bases outside the gene matches. The CDR3 covers 15 residues.

The chain joins TRBV5-1 to TRBJ2-5; D not resolved. CDR1 is SGHRS and CDR2 is YFSETQ in the germline V gene. V lost 0 bases and J 2 bases, leaving 5 bases between the germline ends. This CDR3 has 13 residues. The CDR3 region is CASSLAEQETQYF. CDR3 DNA sequence: TGCGCCAGCAGCTTGGCCGAACAAGAGACCCAGTACTTC.

On this clone itself: A read error may account for a junction end that differs from germline. This rearrangement joins TRBV27 to TRBJ2-3; D is undetermined. The CDR3 covers 11 residues. CDR1 and CDR2 (germline): MNHEY, SMNVEV (reference sequence). The CDR3 reads CASGLADTQYF. The CDR3 DNA reads TGTGCCAGCGGTTTGGCAGATACGCAGTATTTT.

The chain combines TRBV13 with TRBJ2-3; 9 positions agree with TRBD1. V lost 3 bases to trimming and J lost 0 bases; unmatched junction nucleotides: 7. Germline V gene data show CDR1 as PRHDT and CDR2 as FYEKMQ (reference sequence). The CDR3 has 17 residues. This CDR3 reads CASSFTPGQGSTDTQYF. For the CDR3, the DNA is TGTGCCAGCAGCTTCACACCGGGACAGGGAAGCACAGATACGCAGTATTTT. Complete variable domain (other parts from reference TRBV13 and TRBJ2-3): AAGVIQSPRHLIKEKRETATLKCYPIPRHDTVYWYQQGPGQDPQFLISFYEKMQSDKGSIPDRFSAQQFSDYHSELNMSSLELGDSALYFCASSFTPGQGSTDTQYFGPGTRLTVL.

This chain's CDR3 is CASSYSMSSPNGYTF. The CDR3 coding sequence is TGTGCCAGCAGTTACTCGATGAGCAGCCCCAATGGCTACACCTTC. The chain combines TRBV6-5 with TRBJ1-2, with no clear D. CDR1 MNHEY and CDR2 SVGAGI come from the germline V gene. The CDR3 is 15 amino acids. Between the trimmed V and J ends, which lost 0 bases and 6 bases, there was a span of 14 bases.

The V and J genes are TRBV7-3 and TRBJ2-2; no clear D gene. V dropped 0 bases and J dropped 7 bases, with 15 bases sitting between them. The CDR3 totals 16 residues. Germline loops: CDR1 SGHTA, CDR2 FQGTGA. DNA for the CDR3: TGTGCCAGCAGCTTAACCGTCCGCAGGCTAGGCGGGGAGCTGTTTTTT. Encoded protein: CASSLTVRRLGGELFF.

V and J are TRBV15 and TRBJ2-1; 11 nucleotides align to TRBD1. The CDR3 sequence is 15 residues long. CDR1 and CDR2 from the germline V gene are LNHNV and YYDKDF (reference sequence). After removal of 6 bases from V and 7 bases from J, the junction contained 8 bases not matched to a gene. In nucleotides, the CDR3 is TGTGCCACCAGGGACGGACAGGGGGCTCGAAATGAGCAGTTCTTC. It translates to CATRDGQGARNEQFF.

The rearrangement uses TRBV5-4 and TRBJ2-2; D is undetermined. V lost 0 bases and J lost 4, with 4 bases in between. The CDR3 sequence is 13 residues long. CDR1 is SGHNT and CDR2 is YYREEE in the germline V gene (reference sequence). CDR3 DNA sequence: TGTGCCAGCAGCTTGGGCGCCACCGGGGAGCTGTTTTTT. Protein product: CASSLGATGELFF.

The chain is built from TRBV11-3 and TRBJ2-5; TRBD1 matches 9 bases. The CDR3 contains 15 residues. Germline V gene data show CDR1 as SGHNT and CDR2 as YENEEA. The V and J ends lost 5 bases and 4 bases, in that order; junction bases with no gene match: 8. The CDR3 sequence: CASSPTGGVSETQYF. CDR3 bases: TGTGCCAGCAGCCCCACAGGGGGCGTATCAGAGACCCAGTACTTC.

CDR3 amino acids: CASGPTWGQFF. DNA for the CDR3: TGCGCCAGCGGCCCGACGTGGGGGCAGTTCTTC. The chain joins TRBV4-1 to TRBJ2-1; D call uncertain. Trimming removed 8 bases at V and 12 bases at J, with 14 bases between. The CDR3 is 11 amino acids. Germline V gives CDR1 MGHRA, CDR2 YSYEKL.

This clone was seen a handful of times. The chain joins TRBV7-9 to TRBJ2-7; D is unresolved. Per germline, CDR1 SEHNR and CDR2 FQNEAQ (reference sequence). V lost 3 bases to trimming and J lost 0 bases, with 6 bases between them. The CDR3 runs to 13 residues. In DNA, the CDR3 is TGTGCCAGCAGCTTGGTTGACTCCTACGAGCAGTACTTC. This codes for CASSLVDSYEQYF.

This clone showed up just a few times. This chain's CDR3 is CASSHHRPGRYGYTF. As DNA, the CDR3 is TGTGCCAGCAGCCACCACCGGCCAGGGAGGTATGGCTACACCTTC. The rearrangement links TRBV4-2 to TRBJ1-2; D perhaps matches TRBD1 (5 bases). The V gene lost 3 bases and the J gene lost 5 bases, with 16 bases spanning the gap. The CDR3 is made up of 15 amino acids. Per germline, CDR1 LGHNA and CDR2 YNFKEQ.

The sample holds a few counts of this clone. The chain combines TRBV6-5 with TRBJ2-1; TRBD1 aligns across 7 bases. The germline gives CDR1 MNHEY, CDR2 SVGAGI. This CDR3 contains 13 residues. V lost 5 bases to trimming and J lost 6 bases; unmatched junction nucleotides: 4. CDR3 nucleotide sequence: TGTGCCAGCAGTGTAGGACAGGCCAATGAGCAGTTCTTC. Its protein product is CASSVGQANEQFF.

The rearrangement links TRBV29-1 to TRBJ2-3; 9 bases are shared with TRBD1. The CDR3 covers 14 residues. CDR1 and CDR2 from the germline V gene are SQVTM and ANQGSEA. Germline trimming cut 6 bases from V and 5 bases from J; bases unmatched to any gene: 9. The chain's CDR3 is CSVDGQGIIDTQYF. DNA for the CDR3: TGCAGCGTCGACGGACAGGGGATTATAGATACGCAGTATTTT.